The 9 T cell receptor beta chains below were found in one sample sequenced in a study of CD8 T cells in ankylosing spondylitis. TCRdb itself ran the 5' RACE reads through MiXCR, one entry per CDR3 protein. The sample holds about 240,000 distinct CDR3 sequences, approximately 9% seen once. The sequenced material came from blood, either unsorted or a sorted T cell fraction (not recorded which). The receptor source for this set is a male donor with ankylosing spondylitis or in good health (not recorded which).

This clonotype was observed at least ten times. CDR3 loop: CATSPGGYEQYF. DNA for the CDR3: TGTGCCACCAGTCCCGGGGGATACGAGCAGTACTTC. This sequence joins TRBV24-1 and TRBJ2-7; tentatively, D is TRBD2 (6 bases). The V end lost 6 bases, the J end lost 4 bases, and 9 bases lay between the germline ends. The CDR3 has 12 amino acids. The germline CDR1 and CDR2 sequences are KGHDR and SFDVKD.

In its sample, this clonotype was seen many times. This chain connects TRBV6-1 to TRBJ2-7; 7 bases fit TRBD1. V was clipped by 7 bases and J by 0 bases; unmatched bases: 3. The CDR3 is made up of 13 amino acids. Germline V CDR1 and CDR2: MNHNS, SASEGT. DNA for the CDR3: TGTGCCAGCAAAAGACAGGGCTCCTACGAGCAGTACTTC. Protein: CASKRQGSYEQYF.

The sample holds many counts of this clonotype. This chain joins TRBV10-2 and TRBJ2-5; possible D gene TRBD2, 6 bases. CDR1 WSHSY and CDR2 SAAADI come from the germline V gene. Trimming pared 2 bases from V and 5 bases from J, leaving 18 bases between. This CDR3 has 16 residues. CDR3 DNA: TGCGCCAGCAGTGAGCCGGACTACTCCGGAGAGGAGACCCAGTACTTC. This translates into CASSEPDYSGEETQYF.

Regarding this clonotype: Just one base apart from a much larger clone, this may be a read error. The gene calls are TRBV12-3 or TRBV12-4 and TRBJ2-5; D not resolved. This CDR3 contains 16 residues. V was trimmed by 4 bases and J by 6 bases, leaving 21 bases between them. The CDR3 loop reads CASSSLSPRMGKTQYF. CDR3 nucleotides: TGTGCCAGCAGTTCCCTCAGTCCGAGAATGGGGAAGACCCAGTACTTC.

The table lists this clonotype with many counts. The chain links TRBV7-2 to TRBJ1-1; no clear D. Germline V lookup: CDR1 SGHTA, CDR2 FQGNSA. V lost 5 bases and J lost 0, with 7 bases in between. This CDR3 has 13 amino acids. CDR3 amino acids: CASSPPLNTEAFF. CDR3 sequence (DNA): TGTGCCAGCAGCCCCCCCCTGAACACTGAAGCTTTCTTT.

This clonotype was counted ten times or more. The chain uses TRBV18 and TRBJ2-6; D gene unclear. Germline-derived CDR1 and CDR2 are KGHSH and LQKENI. The CDR3 is 16 amino acids. Trimming cost V 3 bases and J 0 bases, with 9 bases left between them. The CDR3 sequence: CASSPGRISGANVLTF. The CDR3 DNA reads TGTGCCAGCTCACCTGGACGCATCTCTGGGGCCAACGTCCTGACTTTC. Full variable domain (outside the CDR3, taken from reference TRBV18 and TRBJ2-6): NAGVMQNPRHLVRRRGQEARLRCSPMKGHSHVYWYRQLPEEGLKFMVYLQKENIIDESGMPKERFSAEFPKEGPSILRIQQVVRGDSAAYFCASSPGRISGANVLTFGAGSRLTVL.

This clonotype was observed at least ten times. The chain employs TRBV5-1 and TRBJ1-1, with D maybe TRBD1 (5 bases). CDR3 length: 15 amino acids. V lost 3 bases, J lost 2 bases, and 14 bases lay in between. The V gene's germline CDR1 is SGHRS and CDR2 YFSETQ. CDR3 coding DNA: TGCGCCAGCAGCTACGGGAGCAGGGCCAACACTGAAGCTTTCTTT. Encoded protein: CASSYGSRANTEAFF.

In its sample, this clonotype was seen many times. The genes are TRBV29-1 and TRBJ2-2; D call uncertain. The CDR3 consists of 11 residues. CDR1 and CDR2 (germline): SQVTM, ANQGSEA. V dropped 4 bases and J dropped 2 bases, with 2 bases sitting between them. CDR3 in amino acids: CSVANTGELFF. The CDR3 nucleotides are TGCAGCGTTGCAAACACCGGGGAGCTGTTTTTT.

This clonotype has a count of ten or more. The V gene is TRBV7-2, the J gene TRBJ1-2; D gene unclear. The CDR3 is made up of 13 amino acids. Per germline, CDR1 SGHTA and CDR2 FQGNSA. Trimming left V 1 base short and J 8 bases short, with 11 bases between. CDR3 residues: CASSLDSWGGYTF. Here the CDR3 DNA reads TGTGCCAGCAGCTTAGACAGTTGGGGAGGCTACACCTTC. The complete variable domain, with remaining parts taken from reference TRBV7-2 and TRBJ1-2, reads GAGVSQSPSNKVTEKGKDVELRCDPISGHTALYWYRQSLGQGLEFLIYFQGNSAPDKSGLPSDRFSAERTGGSVSTLTIQRTQQEDSAVYLCASSLDSWGGYTFGSGTRLTVV.